This T cell receptor (beta chain) appears in the sequencing data of a study of T cells in Graves' hyperthyroidism and ophthalmopathy. Findings and caveats of the study: Before onset, by a median of approximately 6.2 months, the model predicted ophthalmopathy.

The TCR beta CDR3 regions underwent amplification using RNA transcripts as the source. Initially, a first-round RT-PCR of the TCR CDR3 employed the HTBI primer set. From the multiplex PCR reads, TCRdb called clonotypes with MiXCR, one entry per CDR3 protein. The data hold about 260,000 distinct CDR3 sequences, with roughly 15% observed a single time. Patients showing uncontrolled infection, other autoimmune disease, pregnancy or lactation were ineligible. Diagnoses used clinical symptoms, serum thyroxine and TRAb, thyroid ultrasound and orbital computed tomography. Concerning this clonotype: Antigen unknown.

Germline loops: CDR1 DFQATT, CDR2 SNEGSKA (reference sequence). The CDR3 totals 16 residues. Trimming cost V 2 bases and J 4 bases; bases outside gene matches: 9. The sequence derives from a woman between 18 and 30 years old with Graves' ophthalmopathy. Material for sequencing was blood. The chain carries TRBV20-1 and TRBJ2-5; 11 nucleotides agree with TRBD2. The CDR3 spells CSARPIAGGTGETQYF. The CDR3 nucleotides read TGCAGTGCTAGACCCATAGCGGGAGGGACGGGAGAGACCCAGTACTTC.